These 5 T cell receptor beta chains were sequenced from one sample in a study of CD8 T cells in Susac syndrome. Random hexamers served to reverse transcribe roughly 0.5 to 1 ug RNA. MiXCR, applied by TCRdb to the immunoSEQ multiplex PCR reads, yields one record per CDR3 protein. This table has under 350,000 distinct CDR3 sequences, 92% appearing once. Sequenced sample: CD4+ T cells from PBMCs. The receptors were gathered from a human donor with multiple sclerosis.

This clonotype was recorded only once. The rearrangement joins TRBV6-5 to TRBJ2-2; D not certain. Trimming removed 7 bases from V and 3 bases from J, with 9 bases in between. This CDR3 spans 13 amino acids. The germline gives CDR1 MNHEY, CDR2 SVGAGI. CDR3 loop: CASNPGDTGELFF. CDR3 DNA sequence: TGTGCCAGCAACCCAGGAGACACCGGGGAGCTGTTTTTT.

This clonotype was picked up one time. The gene calls are TRBV15 and TRBJ1-2, with unresolved D. Trimming took off 8 bases at V and 3 bases at J, with 16 bases between the two ends. Germline V lookup: CDR1 LNHNV, CDR2 YYDKDF (reference sequence). The CDR3 has 14 amino acids. The CDR3 coding sequence is TGTGCCACCGGGAAGGGTACGAGGGACTATGGCTACACCTTC. Amino acids: CATGKGTRDYGYTF.

The rearrangement links TRBV7-3 to TRBJ2-1; 9 bases match TRBD2. Germline values: CDR1 SGHTA, CDR2 FQGTGA. CDR3 length: 16 residues. After removal of 5 bases from V and 6 bases from J, the junction contained 11 bases not matched to a gene. The CDR3 DNA reads TGTGCCAGCAGCCCCCGACGGGCTAGCGGGGCCAATGAGCAGTTCTTC. This translates into CASSPRRASGANEQFF.

The CDR3 here is CATSDLDTQYF. The CDR3 region has the DNA TGTGCCACCAGTGATTTGGATACGCAGTATTTT. The chain joins TRBV24-1 to TRBJ2-3; the D is unclear. This CDR3 is 11 amino acids long. Germline lookup yields CDR1 KGHDR and CDR2 SFDVKD. V lost 0 bases to trimming and J lost 6 bases, with 0 bases between them.

V gene TRBV12-3 or TRBV12-4 combines with J gene TRBJ2-3, with D maybe TRBD1 (5 bases). This CDR3 comprises 12 residues. Trimming removed 11 bases from V and 1 base from J, with 10 bases in between. The CDR3 region is CALRAGTDTQYF. DNA for the CDR3: TGTGCCCTCAGGGCCGGCACAGATACGCAGTATTTT.